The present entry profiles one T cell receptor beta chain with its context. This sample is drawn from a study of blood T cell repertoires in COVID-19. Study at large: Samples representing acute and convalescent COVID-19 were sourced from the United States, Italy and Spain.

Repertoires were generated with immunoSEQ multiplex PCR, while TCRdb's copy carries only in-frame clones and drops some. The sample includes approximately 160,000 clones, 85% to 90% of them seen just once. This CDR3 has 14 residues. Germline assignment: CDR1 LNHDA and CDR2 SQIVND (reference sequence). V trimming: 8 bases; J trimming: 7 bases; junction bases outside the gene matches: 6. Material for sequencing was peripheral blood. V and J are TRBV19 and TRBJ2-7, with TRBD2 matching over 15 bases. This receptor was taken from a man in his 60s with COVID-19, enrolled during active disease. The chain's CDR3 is CASGLAGGQDEQYF. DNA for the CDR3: TGTGCCAGTGGACTAGCGGGGGGGCAGGATGAGCAGTACTTC.